Below, one TCR beta chain is given with its context. The V and J ends lost 4 bases and 3 bases respectively, with 10 bases between them. The CDR3 consists of 13 residues. The V gene's germline CDR1 is SGDLS and CDR2 YYNGEE. The sample belongs to a study of blood T cell repertoires in COVID-19. Study background: From the United States, Italy and Spain came samples of acute and convalescent COVID-19.

Generated by immunoSEQ multiplex PCR, the TCRdb table keeps only in-frame clones and is missing some. There are 220,000 or so clones in the sample; around 84% occur only once, and less than 20% lies in the top ten. This receptor was obtained from a man aged 25 to 40 with active or convalescent COVID-19. Input material: peripheral blood. This chain joins TRBV9 and TRBJ2-5; D remains ambiguous. CDR3 residues: CASSPGPKETQYF. The CDR3 region has the DNA TGTGCCAGCAGCCCTGGCCCAAAAGAGACCCAGTACTTC.